The subject of this entry is one TCR beta chain. Its antigen is still unknown. The data derive from a study of early T cells in non-severe SARS-CoV-2 infection. Study-level information: Alpha and beta chains were unpaired, from unsorted whole-blood bulk RNA. Whole-study findings and limits: A preference for anti-spike CD8 responses marked VDJdb matching, which missed private and CD4 specificities.

Individual cDNA molecules carried attached unique molecular identifiers. A single record per CDR3 protein comes from TCRdb applying MiXCR to the 5' RACE reads. This table holds more than 55,000 distinct CDR3 sequences, over 4.5% found once. Germline V lookup: CDR1 LGHDT, CDR2 YNNKEL (reference sequence). The trim removed 3 bases at V and 4 bases at J, leaving 7 bases unmatched. The CDR3 has 15 amino acids. The chain uses TRBV3-1 and TRBJ2-5; 8 bases align to TRBD1. The receptor comes from an adult who was a healthcare worker with PCR-confirmed SARS-CoV-2 infection or an uninfected control (not recorded which). Sample: whole blood, taken at baseline. The chain's CDR3 is CASSQGQAKGETQYF. CDR3 coding DNA: TGTGCCAGCAGCCAGGGACAGGCAAAGGGAGAGACCCAGTACTTC.